This T cell receptor beta chain originates from a study of patients and donors after allogeneic stem cell transplantation (dated by TCRdb to about 2020). This clonotype was detected many times. Its specific antigen is unknown. No base qualities exist here, and no much larger clone lies one base off it. Library preparation used RT-PCR. The reads were generated on a NextSeq 550. In TCRdb, the public reads were trimmed at Q25 with fastp and aligned with MiXCR, with productive beta chains retained. For every CDR3 protein sequence, its rows merge into one entry that carries the most common genes and DNA. The sample table holds roughly 250,000 distinct CDR3 sequences, of which 13% to 15% were seen once. Around a tenth of the sample belongs to the ten largest clones. According to the germline V gene, CDR1 reads SGHVS and CDR2 reads FNYEAQ. From cysteine to phenylalanine, the CDR3 is 13 amino acids long. Left in the record is the CDR3 DNA by itself, 39 bases read in frame from the first base. At the junction V is shortened by 5 bases and J by 5 bases, with 11 bases in between.

What was sequenced was blood, either unsorted or a sorted T cell fraction (not recorded which). The TCR sequence derives from a human donor who was either an allogeneic HSCT recipient or a stem cell or donor lymphocyte infusion donor (not recorded which). It is not recorded whose cells these are; they may come from a transplant donor. The rearranged segments are TRBV7-6 and TRBJ2-3, with the D gene not confidently named. In nucleotide form, the sequence is TGTGCCAGCAGCCCGAACCGTGGAGATACGCAGTATTTT. This gives the protein CASSPNRGDTQYF.